Described below is a single T cell receptor (beta chain) sequence and its context. This specimen belongs to a study of shared clonotypes between healthy human individuals. Naivety among CD8 cells was defined by CD45RO negativity and positive CCR7 selection, thereby excluding terminally differentiated effector memory CD45RA+ cells. V shed 1 base and J shed 3 bases, with 9 bases lying between them. The V gene's germline CDR1 is SEHNR and CDR2 FQNEAQ (reference sequence). The CDR3 spans 14 residues. Original processing methods: Filtering differed, since immunoSEQ gave only junction sequences and no quality scores. Profiled with immunoSEQ multiplex PCR; TCRdb holds only in-frame clones, not every one. D and trimming were read from the DNA, whereas the V and J calls and clone size are those reported in that table. The data contain over 750,000 clones, 96% of them singletons.

The clonotype originates from a man aged 30-40 years in good health. The rearrangement uses TRBV7-9 and TRBJ1-2, with D unclear. The source material was naive CD8+ T cells sorted from blood. The CDR3 sequence: CASSLVPGHYGYTF. CDR3 DNA sequence: TGTGCCAGCAGCTTAGTCCCAGGCCACTATGGCTACACCTTC.